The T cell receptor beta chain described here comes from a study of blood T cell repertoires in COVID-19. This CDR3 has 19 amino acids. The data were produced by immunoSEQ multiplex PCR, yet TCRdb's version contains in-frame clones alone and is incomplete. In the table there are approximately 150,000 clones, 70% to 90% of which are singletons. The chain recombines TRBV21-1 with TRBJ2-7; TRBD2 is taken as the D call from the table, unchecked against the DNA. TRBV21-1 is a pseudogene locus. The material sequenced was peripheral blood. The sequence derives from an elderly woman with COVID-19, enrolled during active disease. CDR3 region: CASSKAWIRLGGNSYEQYF. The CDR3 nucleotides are TGTGCCAGCAGCAAAGCGTGGATTCGACTTGGCGGCAACTCCTACGAGCAGTACTTC.